One and the same sample provided the 6 T cell receptor beta chains below, sequenced in a study of cytomegalovirus exposure and HLA in healthy donors. The PCR used 60 Vbeta and 13 Jbeta primers. Sequencing was performed with immunoSEQ multiplex PCR; in TCRdb, only in-frame clones are kept and a portion is missing. This sample contains approximately 110,000 clones. Sequencing was carried out using PBMCs. The receptor source for this set is a man aged 30 to 39 in good health and CMV-seronegative.

This chain uses TRBV7-8 with TRBJ1-6; 11 bases fit TRBD1. The CDR3 is 15 amino acids. Trimming at V came to 5 bases and at J to 8 bases, leaving 5 bases not matched to a gene. The V gene's germline CDR1 is SGHVS and CDR2 FQNEAQ. The CDR3 nucleotides read TGTGCCAGCAGCAGATGGACAGGGGGCGATTCACCCCTCCACTTT. Translating it yields CASSRWTGGDSPLHF.

V usage is TRBV5-1 and J usage is TRBJ1-6; D not certain. The ends were cut back, 0 bases at V and 0 bases at J, with 7 bases in the middle. The germline gives CDR1 SGHRS, CDR2 YFSETQ. This CDR3 region has 16 residues. The CDR3 DNA reads as TGCGCCAGCAGCTTGGACTCGAGCTCCTATAATTCACCCCTCCACTTT. It is translated as CASSLDSSSYNSPLHF.

The chain combines TRBV28 with TRBJ2-7; perhaps TRBD2 as D (5 bases). The V end was cut by 3 bases, the J end by 7 bases, with 10 bases between. CDR1 is MDHEN, CDR2 SYDVKM, per germline. The CDR3 contains 12 residues. DNA of the CDR3: TGTGCCAGCAGTTTTGAGGGTCGGGAGCAGTACTTC. This codes for CASSFEGREQYF.

This rearrangement joins TRBV2 to TRBJ2-5; 7 positions match TRBD1. V dropped 6 bases and J dropped 3; count of bases not matched to a gene: 13. Germline V gives CDR1 SNHLY, CDR2 FYNNEI. The CDR3 totals 16 residues. In DNA, the CDR3 is TGTGCCAGCAGACCGACAGGGCAAGAAACAAAAGAGACCCAGTACTTC. Its translation is CASRPTGQETKETQYF.

The chain recombines TRBV28 with TRBJ1-2, with D perhaps TRBD1 (5 bases). V lost 10 bases and J 6 bases, leaving 18 bases between the germline ends. CDR3 length: 13 residues. Germline loops: CDR1 MDHEN, CDR2 SYDVKM. The CDR3 loop is CATHPTDLDGYTF. The CDR3 nucleotides read TGTGCCACCCACCCGACAGACTTGGATGGCTACACCTTC.

The rearrangement links TRBV5-6 to TRBJ2-5; weak D call: TRBD1 (6 bases). The CDR3 is made up of 14 amino acids. Trimming took off 2 bases at V and 5 bases at J, with 13 bases between the two ends. CDR1 SGHDT and CDR2 YYEEEE come from the germline V gene. The CDR3 sequence is CASSFGQPGETQYF. CDR3 coding DNA: TGTGCCAGCAGCTTCGGACAGCCGGGGGAGACCCAGTACTTC.